The clone carrying this T cell receptor (beta chain) appeared a few times. What it binds is unknown. Amplification of TCR beta CDR3 regions used RNA as the template. TCR CDR3 regions were first amplified by RT-PCR with HTBI primers. TCRdb ran MiXCR on the multiplex PCR reads and lists one entry per CDR3 protein. The sample consists of 600,000 or so distinct CDR3 sequences, 46% of them appearing once. This entry is derived from a study of T cells in Graves' hyperthyroidism and ophthalmopathy. Regarding the study as a whole: From stable hyperthyroidism, ophthalmopathy was set apart by a 13 V-J model.

This sequence originates from a young woman with Graves' hyperthyroidism. Material for sequencing was peripheral blood or thyroid tissue (not recorded which).

The CDR3 region is CASSLAPDLGNTEAFF. The CDR3 DNA is TGTGCCAGCAGCTTAGCCCCGGACCTGGGGAACACTGAAGCTTTCTTT. The J gene is TRBJ1-1, the V gene TRBV9; no reliable D call. There are 16 residues in the CDR3. Trimming removed 4 bases from V and 1 base from J, with 17 bases in between. Per the germline V gene, CDR1 is SGDLS and CDR2 is YYNGEE.